The rows below give T cell receptor beta chains drawn from one sample of a study of blood T cells in healthy people across ages. MiXCR, run by TCRdb on the 5' RACE reads, gives a single entry per CDR3 protein. The sample has approximately 850,000 distinct CDR3 sequences, 58% seen once; the top ten hold approximately 21%. The sample was blood. The source is a man aged 30 to 39 in good health. Both conserved end residues are part of each CDR3. Where a row states a size, it is once, few, many or the class of an expanded clone; other rows omit it.

V gene	clone size	J gene	CDR3 protein
TRBV11-2	-	TRBJ1-1	CASLPGLTNTEAFF
TRBV4-2	few	TRBJ2-1	CASSQEDASGGAEQFF
TRBV28	once	TRBJ2-1	CASSPGDAGAYNEQFF
TRBV9	-	TRBJ1-1	CASSGSIMNTEAFF
TRBV7-2	-	TRBJ1-2	CASSLEGLLANYGYTF
TRBV14	few	TRBJ2-7	CASSHGTSEQYF
TRBV28	-	TRBJ2-7	CASSPPLSAPYEQYF
TRBV7-2	-	TRBJ1-1	CASSVQQTRRAFF
TRBV24-1	-	TRBJ2-2	CATSDTVTGELFF
TRBV20-1	-	TRBJ2-1	CSASSDYPMKQFF
TRBV7-6	-	-	CASSFVGQGEQYF
TRBV7-2	few	TRBJ2-7	CASSLDGTGADEQYF
TRBV20-1	-	TRBJ2-7	CSARDLRPTLYEQYF
TRBV2	-	TRBJ2-5	CASSEGAGSEETQYF
TRBV29-1	few	TRBJ1-4	CSVEDRQGQLFF
TRBV19	-	-	CASSINRVNEQYF
TRBV27	-	-	CASSPFSGTSEQYF
TRBV20-1	-	-	CSASGGLAGIEQYF
TRBV20-1	-	TRBJ2-1	CSATGEKNNEQFF
TRBV12-3/TRBV12-4	-	TRBJ2-7	CASSDSGGYYEQYF
TRBV7-8	-	TRBJ1-2	CASSPRTGIRGYTF
TRBV10-3	-	TRBJ2-5	CAIKTGGAETQYF
TRBV20-1	-	TRBJ1-1	CSASLQGATEAFF
TRBV6-2/TRBV6-3	-	TRBJ1-1	CASSYSFQGATEAFF
TRBV7-2	few	TRBJ1-1	CASSSGLANTEAFF
TRBV6-2/TRBV6-3	once	TRBJ2-1	CASRPGQFLTYNEQFF
TRBV20-1	-	TRBJ2-1	CSARGPNEQFF
TRBV2	-	TRBJ2-5	CASSGLELRQETQYF